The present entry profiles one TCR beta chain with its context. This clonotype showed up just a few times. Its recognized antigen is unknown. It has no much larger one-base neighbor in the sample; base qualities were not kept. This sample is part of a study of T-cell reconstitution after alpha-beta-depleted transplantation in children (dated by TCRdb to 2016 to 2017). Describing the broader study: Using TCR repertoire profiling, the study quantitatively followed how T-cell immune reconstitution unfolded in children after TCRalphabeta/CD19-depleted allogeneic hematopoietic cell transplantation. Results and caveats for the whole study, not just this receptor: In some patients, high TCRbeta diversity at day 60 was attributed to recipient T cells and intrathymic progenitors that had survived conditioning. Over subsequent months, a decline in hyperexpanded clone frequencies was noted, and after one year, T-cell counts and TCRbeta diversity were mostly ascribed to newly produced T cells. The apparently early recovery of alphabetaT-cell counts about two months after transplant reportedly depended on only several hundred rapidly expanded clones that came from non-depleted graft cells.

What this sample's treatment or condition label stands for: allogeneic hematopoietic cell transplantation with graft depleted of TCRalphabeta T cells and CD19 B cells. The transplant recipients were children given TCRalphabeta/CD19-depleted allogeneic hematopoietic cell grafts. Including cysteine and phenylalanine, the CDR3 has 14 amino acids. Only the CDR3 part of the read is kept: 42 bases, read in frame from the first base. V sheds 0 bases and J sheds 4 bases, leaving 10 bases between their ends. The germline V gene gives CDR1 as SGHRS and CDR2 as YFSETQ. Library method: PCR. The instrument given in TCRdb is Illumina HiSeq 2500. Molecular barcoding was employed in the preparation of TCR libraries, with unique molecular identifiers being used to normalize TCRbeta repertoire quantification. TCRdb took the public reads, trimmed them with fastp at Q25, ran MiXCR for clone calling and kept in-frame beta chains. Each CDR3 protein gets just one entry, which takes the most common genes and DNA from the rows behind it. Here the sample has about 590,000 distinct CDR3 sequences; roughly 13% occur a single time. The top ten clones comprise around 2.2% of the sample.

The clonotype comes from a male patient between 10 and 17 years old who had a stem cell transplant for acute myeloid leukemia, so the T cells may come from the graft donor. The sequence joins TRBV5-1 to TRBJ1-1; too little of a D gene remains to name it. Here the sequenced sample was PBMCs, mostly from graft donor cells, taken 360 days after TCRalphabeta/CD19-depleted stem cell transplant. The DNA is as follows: TGCGCCAGCAGCTTGGGGGATGGAGGCACTGAAGCTTTCTTT. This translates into CASSLGDGGTEAFF.